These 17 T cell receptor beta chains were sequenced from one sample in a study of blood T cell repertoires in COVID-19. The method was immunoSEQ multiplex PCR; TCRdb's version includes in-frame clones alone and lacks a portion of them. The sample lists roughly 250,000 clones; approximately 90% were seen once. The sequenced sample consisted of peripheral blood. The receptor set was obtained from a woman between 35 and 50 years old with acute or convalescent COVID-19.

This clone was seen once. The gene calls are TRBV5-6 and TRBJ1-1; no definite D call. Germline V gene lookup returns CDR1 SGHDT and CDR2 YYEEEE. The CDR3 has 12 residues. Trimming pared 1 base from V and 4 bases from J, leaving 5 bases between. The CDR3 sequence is CASSLSGTEAFF. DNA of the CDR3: TGTGCCAGCAGCTTGTCCGGCACTGAAGCTTTCTTT.

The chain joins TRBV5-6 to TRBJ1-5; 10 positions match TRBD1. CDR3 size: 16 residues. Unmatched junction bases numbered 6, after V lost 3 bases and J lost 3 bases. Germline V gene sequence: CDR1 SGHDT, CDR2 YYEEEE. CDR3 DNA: TGTGCCAGCAGCTCCCGGGACAGGGGATTCAATCAGCCCCAGCATTTT. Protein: CASSSRDRGFNQPQHF. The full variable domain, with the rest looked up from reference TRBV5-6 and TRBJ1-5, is DAGVTQSPTHLIKTRGQQVTLRCSPKSGHDTVSWYQQALGQGPQFIFQYYEEEERQRGNFPDRFSGHQFPNYSSELNVNALLLGDSALYLCASSSRDRGFNQPQHFGDGTRLSIL.

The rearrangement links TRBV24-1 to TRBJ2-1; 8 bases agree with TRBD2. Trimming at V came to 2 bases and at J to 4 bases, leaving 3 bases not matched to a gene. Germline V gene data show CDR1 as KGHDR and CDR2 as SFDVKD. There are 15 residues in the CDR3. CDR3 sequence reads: CATSDWASGYNEQFF. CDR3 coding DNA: TGTGCCACCAGTGATTGGGCTAGCGGGTACAATGAGCAGTTCTTC.

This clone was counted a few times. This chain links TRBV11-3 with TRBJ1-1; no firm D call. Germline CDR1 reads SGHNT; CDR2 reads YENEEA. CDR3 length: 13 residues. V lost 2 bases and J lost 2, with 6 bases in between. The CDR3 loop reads CASSLQTNTEAFF. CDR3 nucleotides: TGTGCCAGCAGCTTACAGACAAACACTGAAGCTTTCTTT.

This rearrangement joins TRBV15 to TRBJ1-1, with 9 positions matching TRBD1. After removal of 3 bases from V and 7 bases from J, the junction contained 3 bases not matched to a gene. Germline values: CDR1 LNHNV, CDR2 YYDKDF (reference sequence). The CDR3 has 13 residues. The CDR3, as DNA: TGTGCCACCAGCAGGGACAGGGGCTTTGAAGCTTTCTTT. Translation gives CATSRDRGFEAFF.

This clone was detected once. CDR3 amino acids: CASRDYPNEQFF. The CDR3, as DNA: TGTGCCAGCAGGGACTATCCCAATGAGCAGTTCTTC. The chain is built from TRBV11-2 and TRBJ2-1; maybe TRBD2 (6 bases). Trimming removed 6 bases at V and 6 bases at J, with 9 bases between. Germline V gene lookup returns CDR1 SGHAT and CDR2 FQNNGV. This CDR3 comprises 12 residues.

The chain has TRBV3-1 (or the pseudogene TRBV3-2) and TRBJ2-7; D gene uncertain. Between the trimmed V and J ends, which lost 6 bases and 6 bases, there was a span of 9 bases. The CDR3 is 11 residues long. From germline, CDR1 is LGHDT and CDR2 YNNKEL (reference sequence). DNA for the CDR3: TGTGCCAGCAGTCAGTCCCTCGAGCAGTACGTC. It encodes CASSQSLEQYV.

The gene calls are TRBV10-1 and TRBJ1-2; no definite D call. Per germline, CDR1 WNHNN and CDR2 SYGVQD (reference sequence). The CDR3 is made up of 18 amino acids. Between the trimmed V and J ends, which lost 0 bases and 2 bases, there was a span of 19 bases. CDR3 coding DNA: TGCGCCAGCAGTGAGTCCGTGAAGAAGGTGTTGAGGAACTATGGCTACACCTTC. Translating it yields CASSESVKKVLRNYGYTF.

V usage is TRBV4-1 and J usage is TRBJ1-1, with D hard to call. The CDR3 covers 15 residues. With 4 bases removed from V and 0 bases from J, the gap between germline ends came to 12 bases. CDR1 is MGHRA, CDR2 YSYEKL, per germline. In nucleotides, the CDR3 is TGCGCCAGCAGCCGCACTGGCGGCATGAACACTGAAGCTTTCTTT. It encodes CASSRTGGMNTEAFF.

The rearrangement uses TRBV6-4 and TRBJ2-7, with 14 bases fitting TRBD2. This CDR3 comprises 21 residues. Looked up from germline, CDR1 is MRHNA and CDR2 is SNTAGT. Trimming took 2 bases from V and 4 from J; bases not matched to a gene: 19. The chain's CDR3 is CASSDPGLAGGSGVGTYEQYV. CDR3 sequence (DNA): TGTGCCAGCAGTGACCCAGGACTAGCGGGGGGAAGTGGTGTTGGGACGTACGAGCAGTACGTC.

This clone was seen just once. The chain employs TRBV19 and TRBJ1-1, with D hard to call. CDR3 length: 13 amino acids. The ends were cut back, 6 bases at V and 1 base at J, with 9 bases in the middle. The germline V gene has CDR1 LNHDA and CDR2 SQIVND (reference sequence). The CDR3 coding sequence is TGTGCCAGTAGACAGCCGACGAACACTGAAGCTTTCTTT. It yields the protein CASRQPTNTEAFF.

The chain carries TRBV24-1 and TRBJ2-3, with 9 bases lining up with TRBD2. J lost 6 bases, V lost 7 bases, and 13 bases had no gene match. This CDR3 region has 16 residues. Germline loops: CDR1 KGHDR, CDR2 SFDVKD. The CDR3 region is CATSRGTSFDVDTQYF. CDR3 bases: TGTGCCACCAGCCGAGGGACTAGCTTTGACGTGGATACGCAGTATTTT.

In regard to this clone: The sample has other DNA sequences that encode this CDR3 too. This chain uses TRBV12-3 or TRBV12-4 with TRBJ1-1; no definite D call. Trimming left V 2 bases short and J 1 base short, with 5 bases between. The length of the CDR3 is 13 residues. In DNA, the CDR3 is TGTGCCAGCAGTTTAACCGGGAACACTGAAGCTTTCTTT. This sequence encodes CASSLTGNTEAFF.

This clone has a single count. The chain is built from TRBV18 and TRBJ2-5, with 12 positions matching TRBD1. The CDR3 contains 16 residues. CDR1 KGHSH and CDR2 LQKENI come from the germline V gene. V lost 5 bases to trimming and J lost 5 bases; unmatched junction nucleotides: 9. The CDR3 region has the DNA TGTGCCAGCTCATCCCTCGGGACAGGGGGCCGGGAGACCCAGTACTTC. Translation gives CASSSLGTGGRETQYF.

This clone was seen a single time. This chain's CDR3 is CASSYKQGTYGYTF. The CDR3 coding sequence is TGTGCCAGCAGTTACAAGCAGGGAACCTATGGCTACACCTTC. The rearrangement joins TRBV6-2 or TRBV6-3 to TRBJ1-2; possibly TRBD1 for D (5 bases). The CDR3 sequence is 14 residues long. V was trimmed by 2 bases and J by 4 bases, leaving 11 bases between them. Germline V CDR1 and CDR2: MNHEY, SVGEGT.

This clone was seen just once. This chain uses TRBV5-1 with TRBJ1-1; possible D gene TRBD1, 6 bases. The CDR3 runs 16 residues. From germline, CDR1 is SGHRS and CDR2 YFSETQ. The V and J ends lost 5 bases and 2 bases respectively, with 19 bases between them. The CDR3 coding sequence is TGCGCCAGCAGACAGACCTCAAGGGGGATTAACACTGAAGCTTTCTTT. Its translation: CASRQTSRGINTEAFF.

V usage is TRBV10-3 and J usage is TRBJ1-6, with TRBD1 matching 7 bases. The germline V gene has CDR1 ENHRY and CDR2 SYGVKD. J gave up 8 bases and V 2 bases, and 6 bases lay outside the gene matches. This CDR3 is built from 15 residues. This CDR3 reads CAISETGTAYSPLHF. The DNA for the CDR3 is TGTGCCATCAGTGAGACCGGGACAGCATATTCACCCCTCCACTTT.